The clone carrying this T cell receptor (beta chain) was observed once. The sample originates from a study of radiotherapy plus CTLA-4 blockade in lung cancer. The protocol was immunoSEQ multiplex PCR, while the TCRdb copy is restricted to in-frame clones and leaves out a portion. The sample consists of some 34,000 clones, 72% of them appearing once. With 6 bases clipped from V and 3 bases from J, the junction kept 4 bases outside the gene matches. Germline V lookup: CDR1 LNHDA, CDR2 SQIVND (reference sequence). The CDR3 runs 15 residues. The sequence was collected from a human donor with non-small cell lung cancer who had stable disease on radiotherapy plus ipilimumab. Sequencing used peripheral blood, obtained from a patient treated with radiotherapy plus ipilimumab. The chain recombines TRBV19 with TRBJ2-7, with 14 bases identical to TRBD2. The CDR3 nucleotides are TGTGCCAGTAGGAAGACTAGCGGGGGGGACTACGAGCAGTACTTC. It yields the protein CASRKTSGGDYEQYF.